This T cell receptor (beta chain) came from a study of cytomegalovirus exposure and HLA in healthy donors. Points from the study as a whole: Most likely, a cluster of highly shared sequence variants arose as a sequencing artifact. In a later analysis, donors in an Asian-associated ancestry cluster reportedly had fewer N-insertions in productive TCRs than the cohort mean. In an earlier analysis, about 87% or about 30%: the productive usage of most TCR beta V segments.

Regarding this clone: Its cognate antigen is unknown.

The CDR3 runs 13 residues. The germline gives CDR1 SGHVS, CDR2 FQNEAQ. Trimming removed 0 bases from V and 5 bases from J; junction bases left unmatched: 0. The donors, nominally healthy at sampling, likely had unrecorded immune exposures. The PCR employed 60 Vbeta primers together with 13 Jbeta primers. Assay: immunoSEQ multiplex PCR; the TCRdb copy retains only in-frame clones and omits some. The sample holds 150,000 to 200,000 clones; approximately 71% are singletons and the top ten take 1.5%. Sequenced input: PBMCs. This clonotype was obtained from a girl under 18 in good health and CMV-seronegative. This rearrangement joins TRBV7-8 to TRBJ2-5; 7 bases map to TRBD1. The CDR3 DNA reads TGTGCCAGCAGCTTAGCCAGGGGGGAGACCCAGTACTTC. Amino acids: CASSLARGETQYF. The full variable domain, completed using reference TRBV7-8 and TRBJ2-5, is GAGVSQSPRYKVAKRGQDVALRCDPISGHVSLFWYQQALGQGPEFLTYFQNEAQLDKSGLPSDRFFAERPEGSVSTLKIQRTQQEDSAVYLCASSLARGETQYFGPGTRLLVL.